The sequence of this TCR beta chain was determined in a study of CD8+ T cells in alopecia areata. This clone was found once. Extraction and reverse transcription of RNA yielded cDNA as the sequencing template. Sequencing used immunoSEQ multiplex PCR; TCRdb keeps in-frame clones, though not all of them. The data show around 200,000 clones, roughly 60% seen once. This specimen consisted of CD4+ T cells sorted from blood, obtained at week 0. The clonotype originates from a human donor with alopecia areata.

The DNA for the CDR3 is TGTGCCAGCGGAGGACTAGCGGGGGGCACAGATACGCAGTATTTT. It encodes CASGGLAGGTDTQYF. The chain has TRBV6-5 and TRBJ2-3, with 13 nucleotides matching TRBD2. Germline trimming cut 8 bases from V and 1 base from J; bases unmatched to any gene: 3. The CDR3 extends over 15 amino acids. Looked up from germline, CDR1 is MNHEY and CDR2 is SVGAGI.